The 25 T cell receptor beta chains listed next were all sequenced from one sample in a study of post-analysis software for immune sequencing data. Points from the study as a whole: In patients, TRBV5-6, TRBV5-1 and TRBV20-1 belonged to several TRBV segments found more frequently than in controls.

Each TCR beta cDNA library carried unique molecular identifiers. TCRdb ran MiXCR on the PCR reads and lists one entry per CDR3 protein. Here the sample spans about 460,000 distinct CDR3 sequences, roughly 46% being singletons. No antigens are known for them. Sequencing input: blood. The origin of the receptors is a girl aged 10 to 17 with multiple sclerosis.

The V call is TRBV5-1, the J call TRBJ1-2, with 7 bases lining up with TRBD1. The CDR3 runs to 14 residues. V dropped 1 base and J dropped 3; count of bases not matched to a gene: 3. The germline V gene has CDR1 SGHRS and CDR2 YFSETQ. CDR3 in amino acids: CASSLTGAYYGYTF. The CDR3 DNA follows: TGCGCCAGCAGCTTGACAGGGGCGTACTATGGCTACACCTTC.

This chain uses TRBV5-1 with TRBJ2-4; D might be TRBD1 (6 bases). Judging by the DNA end, TRBJ2-5 fits better; the J call may be wrong. There are 16 residues in the CDR3. Germline V gene lookup returns CDR1 SGHRS and CDR2 YFSETQ. The CDR3 sequence: CASSLGTGTGQETQYF. The CDR3 bases are TGCGCCAGCAGCTTAGGTACAGGGACCGGTCAAGAGACCCAGTACTTC.

This clonotype appeared a few times. This chain links TRBV29-1 with TRBJ2-7; D gene ambiguous. With 1 base removed from V and 3 bases from J, the gap between germline ends came to 10 bases. The CDR3 totals 13 residues. The germline V gene has CDR1 SQVTM and CDR2 ANQGSEA. This chain's CDR3 is CSVEVIPHYEQYF. The CDR3, as DNA: TGCAGCGTTGAAGTTATACCGCACTACGAGCAGTACTTC.

This clonotype was recorded a few times. This chain's CDR3 is CASSARLAGGPGNEQFF. DNA of the CDR3: TGTGCCAGCAGCGCGCGACTAGCGGGAGGGCCTGGGAATGAGCAGTTCTTC. The genes are TRBV27 and TRBJ2-1, with 14 bases lining up with TRBD2. J gave up 7 bases and V 6 bases, and 11 bases lay outside the gene matches. This CDR3 has 17 residues. CDR1 is MNHEY, CDR2 SMNVEV, per germline (reference sequence).

In this sample, this clonotype turned up a few times. The genes are TRBV14 and TRBJ2-1; 7 bases are a match to TRBD2. The CDR3 runs to 15 residues. V was pared by 4 bases and J by 7 bases, with 10 bases of the junction left unmatched. The V gene's germline CDR1 is SGHDN and CDR2 FVKESK. CDR3 protein: CASSPPGLPYNEQFF. CDR3 in DNA: TGTGCCAGCAGCCCCCCGGGACTACCATATAATGAGCAGTTCTTC.

This clonotype came up a few times. V gene TRBV9 combines with J gene TRBJ2-7; 7 bases line up with TRBD1. Germline V lookup: CDR1 SGDLS, CDR2 YYNGEE. The V and J ends lost 0 bases and 6 bases, in that order; junction bases with no gene match: 6. The CDR3 contains 14 residues. This chain's CDR3 is CASSVEGQSSEQYF. CDR3 nucleotide sequence: TGTGCCAGCAGCGTAGAGGGACAGTCCAGCGAGCAGTACTTC.

J is TRBJ2-7 and V is TRBV2; D is undetermined. Germline loops: CDR1 SNHLY, CDR2 FYNNEI. CDR3 length equals 15 residues. Trimming left V 6 bases short and J 2 bases short, with 17 bases between. The CDR3 DNA sequence: TGTGCCAGCAGGGACCTAGTAATACGCCCCTACGAGCAGTACTTC. Protein: CASRDLVIRPYEQYF.

V and J are TRBV7-3 and TRBJ2-1, with TRBD1 matching 8 bases. The germline V gene encodes CDR1 SGHTA and CDR2 FQGTGA. V lost 5 bases, J lost 0 bases, and 3 bases stayed unmatched. The CDR3 is 15 residues long. The DNA of the CDR3 is TGTGCCAGCAGCACTGACAGGGGCTCCTACAATGAGCAGTTCTTC. Translated, it gives CASSTDRGSYNEQFF.

The chain uses TRBV20-1 and TRBJ2-7; the D gene is possibly TRBD2 (6 bases). This CDR3 is built from 16 residues. Trimming pared 6 bases from V and 0 bases from J, leaving 21 bases between. Germline loops: CDR1 DFQATT, CDR2 SNEGSKA (reference sequence). The CDR3: CSAADPLAPSSYEQYF. CDR3 bases: TGCAGTGCCGCCGACCCCCTAGCGCCAAGCTCCTACGAGCAGTACTTC.

This clonotype was detected a few times. The rearrangement uses TRBV10-3 and TRBJ2-3; 10 nucleotides line up with TRBD2. The J segment lost 3 bases and the V segment lost 1 base, leaving 7 bases of the junction unmatched. The CDR3 totals 17 residues. Germline V lookup: CDR1 ENHRY, CDR2 SYGVKD. CDR3 residues: CAISEFYPSGRTDTQYF. As DNA, the CDR3 is TGTGCCATCAGTGAGTTTTACCCTAGCGGGAGAACAGATACGCAGTATTTT.

The chain joins TRBV27 to TRBJ2-7; D is perhaps TRBD1 (6 bases). This CDR3 contains 13 residues. Germline CDR1 MNHEY, CDR2 SMNVEV (reference sequence). Between the trimmed V and J ends, which lost 4 bases and 6 bases, there was a span of 13 bases. The CDR3 is CASSSRQVGEQYF. The CDR3 coding sequence is TGTGCCAGCAGTTCCAGACAGGTCGGCGAGCAGTACTTC.

V gene TRBV4-1 combines with J gene TRBJ1-5; tentatively, D is TRBD1 (5 bases). Looked up from germline, CDR1 is MGHRA and CDR2 is YSYEKL. This CDR3 has 14 amino acids. V gave up 9 bases and J gave up 3 bases, with 15 bases separating them. DNA of the CDR3: TGCGCCAGTAGACGGACGGGGGACAATCAGCCCCAGCATTTT. It encodes CASRRTGDNQPQHF.

The chain employs TRBV3-1 and TRBJ2-7, with 7 positions matching TRBD2. The trim removed 1 base at V and 0 bases at J, leaving 12 bases unmatched. CDR1 LGHDT and CDR2 YNNKEL come from the germline V gene (reference sequence). This CDR3 has 18 residues. CDR3 protein: CASSQGGGRLRSSYEQYF. The DNA for the CDR3 is TGTGCCAGCAGCCAAGGGGGAGGGAGGCTGAGGAGCTCCTACGAGCAGTACTTC.

A note on this clonotype: At one end, the junction sequence differs from germline, possibly due to a read error. This sequence joins TRBV20-1 and TRBJ1-4; 8 bases match TRBD1. Looked up from germline, CDR1 is DFQATT and CDR2 is SNEGSKA (reference sequence). The CDR3 is made up of 11 amino acids. CDR3 sequence: CSADRDEKRFF. CDR3 coding DNA: TGCAGTGCGGACAGGGATGAAAAACGGTTTTTT.

The chain combines TRBV2 with TRBJ1-5; the D gene is possibly TRBD1 (5 bases). CDR3 size: 12 residues. Trimming removed 7 bases at V and 4 bases at J, with 8 bases between. Germline CDR1 reads SNHLY; CDR2 reads FYNNEI. CDR3 in amino acids: CASKQANQPQHF. In DNA form, the CDR3 reads TGTGCCAGCAAACAGGCAAATCAGCCCCAGCATTTT.

The chain combines TRBV6-5 with TRBJ1-4; maybe TRBD1 (5 bases). This CDR3 spans 15 amino acids. Germline-derived CDR1 and CDR2 are MNHEY and SVGAGI. V was clipped by 2 bases and J by 4 bases, with 11 bases between them. Written as DNA, the CDR3 is TGTGCCAGCAGTTACGGAGGGGTTGGTAATGAAAAACTGTTTTTT. This gives the protein CASSYGGVGNEKLFF.

The V call is TRBV12-5, the J call TRBJ1-1, with D tentatively TRBD1 (5 bases). V lost 0 bases and J 4 bases, leaving 27 bases between the germline ends. In germline, CDR1 is LGHNT, CDR2 FRNRAP. The CDR3 spans 20 residues. CDR3 sequence (DNA): TGTGCTAGTGGTTTGGTACTCTTTGACGGCGGGACCTTTGTGGGCACTGAAGCTTTCTTT. This encodes CASGLVLFDGGTFVGTEAFF.

Only a few counts were recorded for this clonotype. The V call is TRBV6-5, the J call TRBJ1-6; TRBD1 might be the D (6 bases). Germline assignment: CDR1 MNHEY and CDR2 SVGAGI. The CDR3 length is 19 residues. Trimming stripped 0 bases from V and 6 bases from J, with 21 bases between. CDR3 in DNA: TGTGCCAGCAGTTACTCGGTGAACAGGGTGTTTACTAGTAATTCACCCCTCCACTTT. This encodes CASSYSVNRVFTSNSPLHF.

The chain is built from TRBV6-2 or TRBV6-3 and TRBJ2-4; the D gene is possibly TRBD2 (6 bases). Matching the DNA end better, TRBJ2-5 makes the J call doubtful. The CDR3 length is 14 residues. CDR1 is MNHEY, CDR2 SVGEGT, per germline. The CDR3 loop is CASSHWDFEETQYF. In DNA form, the CDR3 reads TGTGCCAGCAGTCACTGGGACTTCGAAGAGACCCAGTACTTC.

Only a few counts were recorded for this clonotype. This sequence joins TRBV20-1 and TRBJ2-4; D unresolved. Germline assignment: CDR1 DFQATT and CDR2 SNEGSKA (reference sequence). CDR3 size: 12 residues. V was cut by 6 bases and J by 8 bases, with 14 bases left in between. The CDR3 region is CSAPDIGYIQYF. CDR3 DNA sequence: TGCAGTGCCCCCGACATCGGCTACATTCAGTACTTC.

V gene TRBV6-5 combines with J gene TRBJ2-5; D is possibly TRBD1 or TRBD2 (6 bases each). There are 13 residues in the CDR3. Germline CDR1 and CDR2: MNHEY and SVGAGI. The V gene lost 6 bases and the J gene lost 3 bases, with 11 bases spanning the gap. The DNA of the CDR3 is TGTGCCAGCAGAGTCGGGGGCGAAGAGACCCAGTACTTC. Residues: CASRVGGEETQYF.

V and J are TRBV12-3 or TRBV12-4 and TRBJ2-3; 14 nucleotides align to TRBD2. Trimming removed 6 bases from V and 2 bases from J; junction bases left unmatched: 7. CDR3 size: 17 residues. CDR3 residues: CASRGLAGEIYTDTQYF. The CDR3 region has the DNA TGTGCCAGCAGGGGACTAGCGGGGGAAATATACACAGATACGCAGTATTTT.

This sequence joins TRBV27 and TRBJ2-2; D is ambiguous. With 2 bases removed from V and 4 bases from J, the gap between germline ends came to 2 bases. CDR1 and CDR2 (germline): MNHEY, SMNVEV (reference sequence). The CDR3 has 12 residues. This chain's CDR3 is CASSLLTGELFF. The CDR3 region has the DNA TGTGCCAGCAGTTTACTCACCGGGGAGCTGTTTTTT.

This clonotype has a count of ten or more. The chain couples TRBV6-2 or TRBV6-3 to TRBJ2-7; D is uncertain. Per the germline V gene, CDR1 is MNHEY and CDR2 is SVGEGT. The CDR3 loop spans 12 amino acids. With 8 bases removed from V and 2 bases from J, the gap between germline ends came to 10 bases. The CDR3 nucleotides are TGTGCCAGCGGAGTCCAACCCTACGAGCAGTACTTC. As protein: CASGVQPYEQYF.

The gene calls are TRBV5-1 and TRBJ2-7, with TRBD2 matching over 10 bases. This CDR3 is 17 amino acids long. Per the germline V gene, CDR1 is SGHRS and CDR2 is YFSETQ. V shed 2 bases, J shed 4 bases, and the junction held 12 bases outside the gene matches. The CDR3 region has the DNA TGCGCCAGCAGCTTAACTAGCGGGACGGCGGGAGGTTACGAGCAGTACTTC. It translates to CASSLTSGTAGGYEQYF.